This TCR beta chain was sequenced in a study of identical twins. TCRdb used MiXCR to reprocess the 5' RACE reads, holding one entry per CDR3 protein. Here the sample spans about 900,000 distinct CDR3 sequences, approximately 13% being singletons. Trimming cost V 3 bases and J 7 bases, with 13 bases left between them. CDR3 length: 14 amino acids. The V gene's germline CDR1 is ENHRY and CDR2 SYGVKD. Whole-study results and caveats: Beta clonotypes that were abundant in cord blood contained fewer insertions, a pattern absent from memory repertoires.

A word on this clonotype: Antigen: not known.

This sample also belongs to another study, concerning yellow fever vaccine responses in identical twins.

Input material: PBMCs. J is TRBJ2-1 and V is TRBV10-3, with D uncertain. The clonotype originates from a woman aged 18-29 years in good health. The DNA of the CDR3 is TGTGCCATCAGTGACCCTCGTGGTTTTAATGAGCAGTTCTTC. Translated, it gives CAISDPRGFNEQFF.